This TCR beta chain is from a study of human T cells and chemical hapten exposure. Overall study: Yields of TCR per sample differed, chiefly owing to small differences in pooled library volume. Findings and caveats of the study: TCRs at high frequency, those above 1 in 1000, did not change with DPC sensitization.

Each cDNA molecule in the library carried unique molecular identifiers. In the original processing: Sample TCR counts, which ranged from 23,224 to 690,600, had a median of roughly 99,000. TCRdb itself ran the 5' RACE reads through MiXCR, one entry per CDR3 protein. The V and J calls shown here were made by TCRdb, not taken from the authors' results. The sample holds around 80,000 distinct CDR3 sequences, approximately 16% seen once. This clonotype was seen more than once but under ten times. Its antigen is still unknown. Unfractionated whole blood was the source from which total RNA was extracted. The TCR originated in a female donor in good health.

The CDR3 bases are TGTGCCAGCAGCCCCAACGCTCCCGCCTACGAGCAGTACTTC. Its translation: CASSPNAPAYEQYF. The V call is TRBV11-2, the J call TRBJ2-7; no definite D call. Germline lookup yields CDR1 SGHAT and CDR2 FQNNGV. Trimming took 5 bases from V and 2 from J, leaving 13 bases between them. The CDR3 is made up of 14 amino acids.